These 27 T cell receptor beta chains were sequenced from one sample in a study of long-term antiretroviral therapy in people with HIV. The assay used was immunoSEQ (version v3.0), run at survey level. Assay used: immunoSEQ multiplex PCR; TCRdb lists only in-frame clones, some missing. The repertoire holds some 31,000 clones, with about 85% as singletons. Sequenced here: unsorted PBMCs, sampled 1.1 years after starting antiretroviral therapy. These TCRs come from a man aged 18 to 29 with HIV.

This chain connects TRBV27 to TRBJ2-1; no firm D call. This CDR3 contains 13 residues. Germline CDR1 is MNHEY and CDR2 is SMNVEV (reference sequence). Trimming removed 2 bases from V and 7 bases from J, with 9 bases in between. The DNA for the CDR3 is TGTGCCAGCAGTTTAGATCGGCGGAATGAGCAGTTCTTC. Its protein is CASSLDRRNEQFF.

The CDR3 spells CASSPRTSGEYNEQFF. CDR3 DNA: TGTGCCAGCTCACCCCGGACTAGCGGAGAGTACAATGAGCAGTTCTTC. The V gene is TRBV18, the J gene TRBJ2-1; 10 bases match TRBD2. Looked up from germline, CDR1 is KGHSH and CDR2 is LQKENI. The CDR3 has 16 residues. V lost 3 bases to trimming and J lost 4 bases; unmatched junction nucleotides: 6.

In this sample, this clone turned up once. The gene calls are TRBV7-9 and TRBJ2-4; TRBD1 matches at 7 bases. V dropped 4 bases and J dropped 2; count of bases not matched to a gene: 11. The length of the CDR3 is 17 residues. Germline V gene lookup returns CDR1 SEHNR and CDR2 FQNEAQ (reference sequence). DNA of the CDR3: TGTGCCAGCAGCTCCGGGGACAGCAGATATACCAAAAACATTCAGTACTTC. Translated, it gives CASSSGDSRYTKNIQYF.

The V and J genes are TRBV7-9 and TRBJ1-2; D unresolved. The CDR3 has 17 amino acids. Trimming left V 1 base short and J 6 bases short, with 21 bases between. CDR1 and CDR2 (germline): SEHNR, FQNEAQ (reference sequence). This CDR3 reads CASSLVVQEPARHGYTF. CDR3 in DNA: TGTGCCAGCAGCTTAGTTGTGCAGGAGCCCGCTAGGCATGGCTACACCTTC.

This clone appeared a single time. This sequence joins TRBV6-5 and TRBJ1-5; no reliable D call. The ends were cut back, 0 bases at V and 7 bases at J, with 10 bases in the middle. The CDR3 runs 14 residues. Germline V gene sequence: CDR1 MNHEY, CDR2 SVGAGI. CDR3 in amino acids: CASSYSRVGQPQHF. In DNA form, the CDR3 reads TGTGCCAGCAGTTACTCGAGGGTAGGGCAGCCCCAGCATTTT.

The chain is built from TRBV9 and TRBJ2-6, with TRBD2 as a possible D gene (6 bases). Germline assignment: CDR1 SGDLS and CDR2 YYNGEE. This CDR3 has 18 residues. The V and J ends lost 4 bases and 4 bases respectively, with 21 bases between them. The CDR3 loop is CASSSPAGLPGGANVLTF. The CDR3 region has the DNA TGTGCCAGCAGCTCACCCGCGGGGCTCCCAGGGGGGGCCAACGTCCTGACTTTC.

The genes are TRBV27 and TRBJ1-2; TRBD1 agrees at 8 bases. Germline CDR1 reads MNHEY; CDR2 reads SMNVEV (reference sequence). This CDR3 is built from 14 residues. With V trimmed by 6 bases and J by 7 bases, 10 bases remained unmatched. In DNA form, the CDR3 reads TGTGCCAGCAGAAATGGACAGGGCGGTCGTGGCTACACCTTC. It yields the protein CASRNGQGGRGYTF.

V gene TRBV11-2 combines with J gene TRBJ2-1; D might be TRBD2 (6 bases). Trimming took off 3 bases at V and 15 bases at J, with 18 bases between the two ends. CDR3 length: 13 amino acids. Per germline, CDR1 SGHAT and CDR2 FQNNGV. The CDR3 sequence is CASSLSSRLETFF. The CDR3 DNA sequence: TGTGCCAGCAGCTTGTCGAGCCGACTAGAGACGTTCTTC.

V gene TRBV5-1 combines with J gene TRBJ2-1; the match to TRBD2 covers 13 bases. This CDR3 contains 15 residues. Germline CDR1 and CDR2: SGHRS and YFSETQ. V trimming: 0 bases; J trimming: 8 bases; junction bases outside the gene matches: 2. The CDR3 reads CASSLVLAGGDEQFF. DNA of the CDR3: TGCGCCAGCAGCTTGGTACTAGCGGGGGGGGATGAGCAGTTCTTC.

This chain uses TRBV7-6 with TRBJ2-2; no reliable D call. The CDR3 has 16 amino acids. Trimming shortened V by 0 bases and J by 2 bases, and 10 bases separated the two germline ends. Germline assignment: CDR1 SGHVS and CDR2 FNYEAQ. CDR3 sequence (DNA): TGTGCCAGCAGCTTAGCGCGTCTCGGAAACACCGGGGAGCTGTTTTTT. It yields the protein CASSLARLGNTGELFF.

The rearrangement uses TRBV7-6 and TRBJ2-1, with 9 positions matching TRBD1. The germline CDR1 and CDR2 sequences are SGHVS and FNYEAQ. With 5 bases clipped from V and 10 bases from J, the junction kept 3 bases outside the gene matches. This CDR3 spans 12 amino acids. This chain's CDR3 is CASSGTGREQFF. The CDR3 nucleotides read TGTGCCAGCAGCGGGACAGGGCGGGAGCAGTTCTTC.

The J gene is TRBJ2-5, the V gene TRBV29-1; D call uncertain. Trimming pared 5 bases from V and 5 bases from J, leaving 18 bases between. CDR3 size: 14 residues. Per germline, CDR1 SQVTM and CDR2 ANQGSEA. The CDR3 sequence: CSVKTPGVRETQYF. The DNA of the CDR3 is TGCAGCGTTAAGACTCCTGGGGTTAGGGAGACCCAGTACTTC.

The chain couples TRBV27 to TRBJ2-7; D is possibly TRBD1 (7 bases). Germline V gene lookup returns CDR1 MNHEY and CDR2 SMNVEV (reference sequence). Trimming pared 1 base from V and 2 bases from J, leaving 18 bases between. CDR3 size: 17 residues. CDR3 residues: CASSLYNPRGATYEQYF. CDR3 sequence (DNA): TGTGCCAGCAGTTTATATAACCCCAGGGGGGCCACCTACGAGCAGTACTTC.

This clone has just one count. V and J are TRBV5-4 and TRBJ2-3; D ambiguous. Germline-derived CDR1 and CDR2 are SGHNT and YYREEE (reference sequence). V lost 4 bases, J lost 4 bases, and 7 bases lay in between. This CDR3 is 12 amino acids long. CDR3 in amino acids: CASSHAADTQYF. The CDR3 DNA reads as TGTGCCAGCAGCCATGCGGCAGATACGCAGTATTTT. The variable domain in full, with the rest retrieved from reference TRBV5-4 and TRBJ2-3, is ETGVTQSPTHLIKTRGQQVTLRCSSQSGHNTVSWYQQALGQGPQFIFQYYREEENGRGNFPPRFSGLQFPNYSSELNVNALELDDSALYLCASSHAADTQYFGPGTRLTVL.

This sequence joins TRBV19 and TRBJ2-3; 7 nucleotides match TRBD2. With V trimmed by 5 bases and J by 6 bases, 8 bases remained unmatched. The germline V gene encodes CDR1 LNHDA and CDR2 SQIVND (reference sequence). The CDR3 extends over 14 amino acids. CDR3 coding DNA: TGTGCCAGTAGTGTGACAGCGGGGCGGGATACGCAGTATTTT. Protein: CASSVTAGRDTQYF. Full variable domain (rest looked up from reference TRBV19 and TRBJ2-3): DGGITQSPKYLFRKEGQNVTLSCEQNLNHDAMYWYRQDPGQGLRLIYYSQIVNDFQKGDIAEGYSVSREKKESFPLTVTSAQKNPTAFYLCASSVTAGRDTQYFGPGTRLTVL.

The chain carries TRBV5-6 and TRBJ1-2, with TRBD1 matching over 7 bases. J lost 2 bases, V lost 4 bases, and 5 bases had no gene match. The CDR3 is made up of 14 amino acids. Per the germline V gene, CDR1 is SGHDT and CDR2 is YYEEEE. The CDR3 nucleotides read TGTGCCAGCAGCCCTACGGACAGGAACTATGGCTACACCTTC. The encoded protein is CASSPTDRNYGYTF.

The CDR3 loop reads CASSPLYEQYF. Here the CDR3 DNA reads TGTGCCAGCAGTCCCCTATACGAGCAGTACTTC. V and J are TRBV25-1 and TRBJ2-7, with no clear D. Germline CDR1 reads MGHDK; CDR2 reads SYGVNS. The CDR3 runs to 11 residues. Trimming took off 5 bases at V and 4 bases at J, with 6 bases between the two ends.

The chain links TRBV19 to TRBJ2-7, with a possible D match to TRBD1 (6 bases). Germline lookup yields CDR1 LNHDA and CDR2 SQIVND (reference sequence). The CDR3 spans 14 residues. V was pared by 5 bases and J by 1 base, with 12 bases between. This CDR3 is CASSVGTPSYEQYF. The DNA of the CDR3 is TGTGCCAGTAGTGTAGGGACACCTTCCTACGAGCAGTACTTC.

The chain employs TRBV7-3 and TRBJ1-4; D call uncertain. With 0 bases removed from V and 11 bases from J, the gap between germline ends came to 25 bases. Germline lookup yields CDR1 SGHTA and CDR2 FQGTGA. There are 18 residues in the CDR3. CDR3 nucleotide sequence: TGTGCCAGCAGCTTAACGTCTCGATCGGCAGGAGGAGACTACAAACTGTTTTTT. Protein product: CASSLTSRSAGGDYKLFF.

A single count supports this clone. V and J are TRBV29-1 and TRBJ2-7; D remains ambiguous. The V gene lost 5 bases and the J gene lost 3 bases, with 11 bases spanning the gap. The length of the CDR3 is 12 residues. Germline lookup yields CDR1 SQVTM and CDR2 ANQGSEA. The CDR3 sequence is CSVPGLNYEQYF. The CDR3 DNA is TGCAGCGTTCCCGGGCTAAACTACGAGCAGTACTTC.

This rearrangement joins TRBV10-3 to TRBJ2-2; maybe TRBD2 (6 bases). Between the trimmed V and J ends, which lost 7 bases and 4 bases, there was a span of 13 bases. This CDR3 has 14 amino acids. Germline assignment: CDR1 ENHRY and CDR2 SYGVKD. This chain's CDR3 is CAITQLGGTGELFF. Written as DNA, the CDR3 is TGTGCCATCACCCAGTTGGGAGGCACCGGGGAGCTGTTTTTT.

The CDR3 region has the DNA TGCGCCAGCAGCTTGATTGGGGGCGCGGGCTACGAGCAGTACTTC. It translates to CASSLIGGAGYEQYF. This chain connects TRBV5-1 to TRBJ2-7; perhaps TRBD1 as D (6 bases). The germline V gene encodes CDR1 SGHRS and CDR2 YFSETQ. This CDR3 is built from 15 residues. V shed 1 base and J shed 3 bases, with 14 bases lying between them.

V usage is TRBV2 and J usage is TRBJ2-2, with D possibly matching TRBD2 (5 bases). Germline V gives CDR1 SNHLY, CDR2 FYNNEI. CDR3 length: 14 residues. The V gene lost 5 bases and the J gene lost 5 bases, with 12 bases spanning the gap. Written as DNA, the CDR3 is TGTGCCAGCAGTCTACCTAGGAGGACCGGGGAGCTGTTTTTT. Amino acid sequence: CASSLPRRTGELFF.

The CDR3 region has the DNA TGTGCCATCCTAGGCCCCGGGGAGCTGTTTTTT. This translates into CAILGPGELFF. The chain combines TRBV2 with TRBJ2-2; D is ambiguous. The length of the CDR3 is 11 residues. Germline-derived CDR1 and CDR2 are SNHLY and FYNNEI. The V end lost 10 bases, the J end lost 6 bases, and 9 bases lay between the germline ends.

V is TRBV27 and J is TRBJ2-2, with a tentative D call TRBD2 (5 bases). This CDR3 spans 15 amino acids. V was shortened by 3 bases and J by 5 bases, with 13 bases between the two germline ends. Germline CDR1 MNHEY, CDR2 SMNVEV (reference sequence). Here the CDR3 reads CASSFSAGGTGELFF. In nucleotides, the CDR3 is TGTGCCAGCAGTTTTTCGGCGGGCGGAACCGGGGAGCTGTTTTTT.

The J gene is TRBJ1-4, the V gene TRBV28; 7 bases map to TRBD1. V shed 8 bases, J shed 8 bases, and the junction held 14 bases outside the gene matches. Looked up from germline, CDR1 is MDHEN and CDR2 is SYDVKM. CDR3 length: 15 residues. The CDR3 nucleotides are TGTGCCAGCTCTTCTAAGGGGGCGATCGTCGAAAAACTGTTTTTT. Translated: CASSSKGAIVEKLFF.

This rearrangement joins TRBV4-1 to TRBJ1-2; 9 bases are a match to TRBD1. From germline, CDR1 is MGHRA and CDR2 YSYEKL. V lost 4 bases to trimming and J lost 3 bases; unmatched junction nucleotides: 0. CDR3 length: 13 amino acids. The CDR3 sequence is CASSRDRDYGYTF. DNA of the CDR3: TGCGCCAGCAGCCGGGACAGGGACTATGGCTACACCTTC.